This TCR beta chain appears in the sequencing data of a study of blood T cells in healthy people across ages. A second PCR of about 7 to 12 cycles used a sample-barcoded 5' primer and a J-beta primer mix. TCRdb re-called the 5' RACE reads through MiXCR, storing one row per CDR3 protein. Seen here are more than 450,000 distinct CDR3 sequences, roughly a quarter observed once, and the top ten hold 3% to 4%. Germline V gene lookup returns CDR1 MDHEN and CDR2 SYDVKM. J gave up 2 bases and V 5 bases, and 12 bases lay outside the gene matches. This CDR3 is built from 16 residues. In its sample, this clonotype was seen a few times. This sample also appeared in a second study, on T cells of mothers and their children.

Material: blood. This chain uses TRBV28 with TRBJ2-7; 7 nucleotides agree with TRBD1. The source is a boy aged 2-9 years in good health. The CDR3 sequence is CASSDPGQRGTYEQYF. The DNA of the CDR3 is TGTGCCAGCAGTGACCCGGGACAGAGGGGGACCTACGAGCAGTACTTC.